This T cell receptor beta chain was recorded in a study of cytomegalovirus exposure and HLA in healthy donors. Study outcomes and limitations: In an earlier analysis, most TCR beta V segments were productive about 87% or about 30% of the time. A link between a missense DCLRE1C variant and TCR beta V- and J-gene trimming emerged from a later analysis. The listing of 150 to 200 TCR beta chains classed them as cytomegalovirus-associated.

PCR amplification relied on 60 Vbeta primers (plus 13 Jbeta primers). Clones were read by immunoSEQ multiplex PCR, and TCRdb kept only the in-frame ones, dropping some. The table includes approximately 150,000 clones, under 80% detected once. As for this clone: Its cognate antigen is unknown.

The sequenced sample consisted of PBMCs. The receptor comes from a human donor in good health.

The CDR3 spells CASSSRTLYEQYF. The DNA of the CDR3 is TGTGCCAGCAGTTCCCGGACTTTATACGAGCAGTACTTC. V is TRBV28 and J is TRBJ2-7; D is perhaps TRBD2 (5 bases). Germline CDR1 reads MDHEN; CDR2 reads SYDVKM. CDR3 length: 13 residues. Deletions cut 4 bases from V and 4 bases from J, with 11 bases between.